The table lists the clone carrying this TCR beta chain with many counts. Its antigen is unknown. Trimming cost V 5 bases and J 6 bases, with 13 bases left between them. The CDR3 is 14 amino acids. Germline V gene sequence: CDR1 SGHAT, CDR2 FQNNGV. The data originate from a study of T-cell reconstitution after alpha-beta-depleted transplantation in children. Unique molecular identifiers were incorporated into the prepared TCRbeta library. Via MiXCR, TCRdb re-called the PCR reads, giving one row per CDR3 protein. The sample lists about 300,000 distinct CDR3 sequences, around 10% seen once, with 7.5% in the top ten. Findings of the study overall: Fresh T-cell production supplied most of the T-cell counts and diversity seen one year after transplant. Several hundred expanded graft clones reportedly supplied alpha-beta T cells about two months after transplant.

Sample: PBMCs, taken before TCRalphabeta/CD19-depleted stem cell transplant. This chain joins TRBV11-2 and TRBJ1-4, with a weak D call TRBD1 (5 bases). The TCR comes from a boy less than two years old with acute myeloid leukemia, due to receive a stem cell transplant. For the CDR3, the DNA is TGTGCCAGCAGCCAGGGCCAGAGAGATGAAAAACTGTTTTTT. As protein: CASSQGQRDEKLFF. The full variable domain, with the rest looked up from reference TRBV11-2 and TRBJ1-4, is EAGVAQSPRYKIIEKRQSVAFWCNPISGHATLYWYQQILGQGPKLLIQFQNNGVVDDSQLPKDRFSAERLKGVDSTLKIQPAKLEDSAVYLCASSQGQRDEKLFFGSGTQLSVL.